Below are 23 T cell receptor beta chains sequenced from a single sample in a study of PD-1 and CTLA-4 blockade in melanoma. The method was immunoSEQ multiplex PCR; TCRdb's version includes in-frame clones alone and lacks a portion of them. The table has around 32,000 clones, around nine tenths seen once. Sequenced here: CD8+ T cells from peripheral blood, sampled before anti-PD-1 treatment. Receptors originate from a human donor with melanoma.

The chain links TRBV24-1 to TRBJ1-2; 9 bases line up with TRBD1. Germline CDR1 and CDR2: KGHDR and SFDVKD. V gave up 4 bases and J gave up 8 bases; unmatched junction bases: 7. This CDR3 spans 14 amino acids. CDR3 sequence reads: CATSEGQGSGGYTF. CDR3 DNA: TGTGCCACCAGTGAGGGACAGGGCTCGGGAGGCTACACCTTC.

The chain uses TRBV30 and TRBJ2-7; either TRBD1 or TRBD2 may fit D (7 bases each). Trimming stripped 5 bases from V and 3 bases from J, with 20 bases between. The CDR3 length is 15 residues. CDR1 is GTSNPN and CDR2 is SVGIG in the germline V gene (reference sequence). CDR3 amino acids: CAWGGDTGVRYEQYF. DNA of the CDR3: TGTGCCTGGGGGGGGGACACAGGGGTTCGCTACGAGCAGTACTTC.

V usage is TRBV6-5 and J usage is TRBJ1-5; 10 bases fit TRBD1. Germline assignment: CDR1 MNHEY and CDR2 SVGAGI. Trimming at V came to 4 bases and at J to 4 bases, leaving 4 bases not matched to a gene. The CDR3 contains 15 residues. The CDR3 is CASSLGQGTNQPQHF. The CDR3 coding sequence is TGTGCCAGCAGTTTGGGACAGGGGACGAATCAGCCCCAGCATTTT.

The rearrangement uses TRBV6-5 and TRBJ1-5; unclear D gene. The germline V and J ends were trimmed by 4 bases and 0 bases, with 13 bases remaining between them. The CDR3 runs to 16 residues. The germline CDR1 and CDR2 sequences are MNHEY and SVGAGI. This CDR3 reads CASSSLTDYSNQPQHF. The CDR3 DNA reads TGTGCCAGCAGTTCCCTAACAGATTATAGCAATCAGCCCCAGCATTTT.

The J gene is TRBJ1-5, the V gene TRBV2, with D possibly TRBD1 on 5 matching bases. Per germline, CDR1 SNHLY and CDR2 FYNNEI. The CDR3 consists of 17 residues. V was shortened by 5 bases and J by 0 bases, with 17 bases between the two germline ends. The CDR3: CASSSPYDSPSNQPQHF. DNA for the CDR3: TGTGCCAGCAGTTCACCTTACGACAGCCCTAGCAATCAGCCCCAGCATTTT.

V gene TRBV4-1 combines with J gene TRBJ2-5; TRBD1 matches at 8 bases. CDR1 and CDR2 (germline): MGHRA, YSYEKL. The CDR3 totals 15 residues. V lost 0 bases to trimming and J lost 4 bases; unmatched junction nucleotides: 4. Here the CDR3 DNA reads TGCGCCAGCAGCCAAGAGGACAGGGTGGGAGAGACCCAGTACTTC. It encodes CASSQEDRVGETQYF.

The chain uses TRBV28 and TRBJ2-3; D could derive from TRBD1 or TRBD2 (5 bases each). Germline V gene data show CDR1 as MDHEN and CDR2 as SYDVKM. The CDR3 has 16 residues. V lost 1 base and J 1 base, leaving 12 bases between the germline ends. CDR3 DNA: TGTGCCAGCAGTTTATTGCGAGGGGTTGGCACAGATACGCAGTATTTT. Protein sequence: CASSLLRGVGTDTQYF.

The V gene is TRBV9, the J gene TRBJ1-1, with TRBD1 identical over 8 bases. This CDR3 comprises 12 residues. Germline CDR1 SGDLS, CDR2 YYNGEE. V dropped 5 bases and J dropped 11; count of bases not matched to a gene: 8. The CDR3 nucleotides are TGTGCCAGCAGTCGAGGACAGGGAGAGGCTTTCTTT. Encoded protein: CASSRGQGEAFF.

The genes are TRBV5-5 and TRBJ2-2, with no clear D. Trimming left V 4 bases short and J 0 bases short, with 7 bases between. Per germline, CDR1 SGHKS and CDR2 YYEKEE (reference sequence). The CDR3 loop spans 14 amino acids. CDR3 sequence (DNA): TGTGCCAGCAGCAACCGGGCGAACACCGGGGAGCTGTTTTTT. It is translated as CASSNRANTGELFF.

The CDR3 region is CASSPFSGPYEQYF. The CDR3 DNA sequence: TGTGCCAGCAGCCCCTTTAGCGGCCCCTACGAGCAGTACTTC. The J gene is TRBJ2-7, the V gene TRBV7-8; weak D call: TRBD2 (6 bases). The CDR3 has 14 amino acids. Trimming removed 5 bases from V and 2 bases from J, with 13 bases in between. Germline V gene sequence: CDR1 SGHVS, CDR2 FQNEAQ.

This clone was seen a few times. The chain carries TRBV4-1 and TRBJ2-7; D may correspond to TRBD1 or TRBD2 (6 bases each). Germline V gene sequence: CDR1 MGHRA, CDR2 YSYEKL. The CDR3 sequence is 15 residues long. V gave up 1 base and J gave up 5 bases, with 15 bases separating them. DNA for the CDR3: TGCGCCAGCAGCCAAGTAGGGGGGAGCGATAACGAGCAGTACTTC. It translates to CASSQVGGSDNEQYF.

This rearrangement joins TRBV3-1 (or the pseudogene TRBV3-2) to TRBJ1-4; D is unclear. V was trimmed by 0 bases and J by 8 bases, leaving 16 bases between them. The CDR3 is 16 amino acids. The germline gives CDR1 LGHDT, CDR2 YNNKEL (reference sequence). The CDR3, as DNA: TGTGCCAGCAGCCAAGACCACACCGGCGTAGGGGAAAAACTGTTTTTT. This translates into CASSQDHTGVGEKLFF.

V usage is TRBV27 and J usage is TRBJ2-7; no reliable D call. The ends were cut back, 1 base at V and 5 bases at J, with 9 bases in the middle. Germline CDR1 is MNHEY and CDR2 is SMNVEV (reference sequence). The CDR3 length is 13 residues. CDR3 region: CASSLWASHEQYF. In DNA, the CDR3 is TGTGCCAGCAGTTTATGGGCTTCTCACGAGCAGTACTTC.

CDR3 nucleotide sequence: TGTGCCAGTAGTACCTTGACGGAGAACTATGGCTACACCTTC. This translates into CASSTLTENYGYTF. This chain joins TRBV19 and TRBJ1-2; the D is unclear. Trimming pared 4 bases from V and 2 bases from J, leaving 11 bases between. The CDR3 length is 14 residues. CDR1 is LNHDA, CDR2 SQIVND, per germline (reference sequence).

In its sample, this clone was seen a few times. V gene TRBV7-9 combines with J gene TRBJ2-7; D is unclear. Trimming removed 4 bases from V and 5 bases from J, with 15 bases in between. Germline CDR1 reads SEHNR; CDR2 reads FQNEAQ (reference sequence). The CDR3 length is 14 residues. The CDR3 loop is CASSSSLRTHEQYF. CDR3 bases: TGTGCCAGCAGCTCTTCGCTGCGGACCCACGAGCAGTACTTC. The full variable domain, with the rest looked up from reference TRBV7-9 and TRBJ2-7, is DTGVSQNPRHKITKRGQNVTFRCDPISEHNRLYWYRQTLGQGPEFLTYFQNEAQLEKSRLLSDRFSAERPKGSFSTLEIQRTEQGDSAMYLCASSSSLRTHEQYFGPGTRLTVT.

The J gene is TRBJ1-1, the V gene TRBV7-8; 9 bases agree with TRBD1. The V and J ends lost 5 bases and 5 bases, in that order; junction bases with no gene match: 12. The CDR3 is 16 residues long. The germline V gene has CDR1 SGHVS and CDR2 FQNEAQ. This CDR3 reads CASSPRTGAELTEAFF. The CDR3 DNA sequence: TGTGCCAGCAGCCCGAGGACAGGGGCTGAACTAACTGAAGCTTTCTTT.

This chain connects TRBV30 to TRBJ2-1; a possible D gene is TRBD1 (5 bases). The CDR3 spans 13 residues. Per germline, CDR1 GTSNPN and CDR2 SVGIG (reference sequence). V was trimmed by 0 bases and J by 7 bases, leaving 10 bases between them. The CDR3 region has the DNA TGTGCCTGGAGTGTATTAAAGGGGAATGAGCAGTTCTTC. Protein product: CAWSVLKGNEQFF.

This clone appeared a single time. The chain is built from TRBV27 and TRBJ1-1; D is perhaps TRBD1 (5 bases). V was pared by 4 bases and J by 6 bases, with 15 bases between. The CDR3 has 14 amino acids. Germline V lookup: CDR1 MNHEY, CDR2 SMNVEV (reference sequence). The CDR3 DNA reads as TGTGCCAGCAGTTCCCTCCCCGACAGTTCTGAAGCTTTCTTT. Translated: CASSSLPDSSEAFF.

This clone was seen a handful of times. The chain links TRBV10-1 to TRBJ2-2; a possible D gene is TRBD2 (5 bases). Germline V gives CDR1 WNHNN, CDR2 SYGVQD (reference sequence). The germline V and J ends were trimmed by 4 bases and 4 bases, with 28 bases remaining between them. The CDR3 runs to 20 residues. The CDR3 DNA reads TGCGCCAGCAGTGCTTCTTCCTTTATCGGGGTGGAATTGGTCACCGGGGAGCTGTTTTTT. It yields the protein CASSASSFIGVELVTGELFF.

The rearrangement links TRBV7-9 to TRBJ2-2; perhaps TRBD2 as D (7 bases). The CDR3 spans 15 residues. The V gene's germline CDR1 is SEHNR and CDR2 FQNEAQ (reference sequence). Trimming cost V 5 bases and J 2 bases, with 12 bases left between them. The CDR3 is CASSPPGGNTGELFF. Written as DNA, the CDR3 is TGTGCCAGCAGCCCCCCGGGGGGCAACACCGGGGAGCTGTTTTTT.

The genes are TRBV7-9 and TRBJ1-1; D is undetermined. There are 12 residues in the CDR3. The germline CDR1 and CDR2 sequences are SEHNR and FQNEAQ (reference sequence). V lost 4 bases, J lost 7 bases, and 10 bases lay in between. CDR3 in amino acids: CASSSTQFEAFF. For the CDR3, the DNA is TGTGCCAGCAGCTCCACCCAGTTTGAAGCTTTCTTT.

The genes are TRBV29-1 and TRBJ2-1; D remains ambiguous. The V gene lost 3 bases and the J gene lost 0 bases, with 12 bases spanning the gap. Germline V gene data show CDR1 as SQVTM and CDR2 as ANQGSEA. The CDR3 loop spans 15 amino acids. In nucleotides, the CDR3 is TGCAGCGTTGAGGTCACATCGAGCTCCTACAATGAGCAGTTCTTC. This translates into CSVEVTSSSYNEQFF.

J is TRBJ2-5 and V is TRBV13; D ambiguous. The V and J ends lost 0 bases and 8 bases respectively, with 10 bases between them. Looked up from germline, CDR1 is PRHDT and CDR2 is FYEKMQ (reference sequence). This CDR3 is built from 13 residues. Here the CDR3 reads CASSLGGPGTQYF. For the CDR3, the DNA is TGTGCCAGCAGCTTAGGAGGGCCCGGTACCCAGTACTTC.